The clone carrying this T cell receptor beta chain was seen once. The antigen is undetermined. The PCR ran on 60 Vbeta and 13 Jbeta primers. The repertoire was sequenced with immunoSEQ multiplex PCR; TCRdb's copy has only in-frame clones and lacks some. In the table there are 200,000 to 250,000 clones, 70% to 85% of which are singletons. V gave up 7 bases and J gave up 3 bases, with 12 bases separating them. Germline V gene data show CDR1 as MNHEY and CDR2 as SMNVEV (reference sequence). The CDR3 is 13 amino acids. This entry comes from a study of cytomegalovirus exposure and HLA in healthy donors. Study results and limitations: The majority of CMV-associated TCR beta chains were reported as apparently HLA-restricted in a later analysis. Reports state that TCR beta sequences accurately predicted most subjects' HLA-A and HLA-B alleles. For TCR beta chains, V- and J-gene trimming was later linked to a missense DCLRE1C variant.

The chain uses TRBV27 and TRBJ1-2, with D perhaps TRBD1 (6 bases). The clonotype was recovered from a woman aged 40 to 50 in good health and CMV-seronegative. Material: PBMCs. The CDR3, as DNA: TGTGCCAGCAAGTACGGACAGCACTATGGCTACACCTTC. It translates to CASKYGQHYGYTF.